Listed below are T cell receptor beta chains from one sample, sequenced in a study of blood T cell repertoires in COVID-19. The repertoire was sequenced with immunoSEQ multiplex PCR; TCRdb's copy has only in-frame clones and lacks some. The sample includes 70,000 to 75,000 clones, just over 90% seen only once; the top ten take approximately 5%. Sequencing used peripheral blood. These receptors came from a woman aged 18-29 years with acute or convalescent COVID-19. The CDR3 runs from the conserved cysteine through the conserved F or W. D genes are given only for firm matches. Only part of the rows carry a size: once, few, many, or a class if the clone is expanded.

. TRBJ1-2 . 15 TRBV4-2 CASSQAADKNYGYTF TGTGCCAGCAGCCAAGCTGCGGACAAGAACTATGGCTACACCTTC
. TRBJ2-2 . 17 TRBV6-2/TRBV6-3 CASSYSQSSVNTGELFF TGTGCCAGCAGTTACTCCCAGAGTAGCGTGAACACCGGGGAGCTGTTTTTT
. TRBJ1-2 . 14 TRBV5-4 CASSSWTVPWGYTF TGTGCCAGCAGCTCATGGACAGTACCGTGGGGCTACACCTTC
TRBD2 TRBJ2-7 . 15 TRBV6-2/TRBV6-3 CASSRGLAGSYEQYF TGTGCCAGCAGCAGGGGACTAGCGGGCTCCTACGAGCAGTACTTC
TRBD1 TRBJ2-3 . 15 TRBV5-8 CASSGGTGLSDTQYF TGTGCCAGCAGCGGAGGGACAGGCCTATCTGATACGCAGTATTTT
. TRBJ1-3 . 15 TRBV5-1 CASSLAGRPGNTIYF TGCGCCAGCAGCTTGGCTGGGAGGCCTGGAAACACCATATATTTT
. TRBJ1-1 . 13 TRBV10-2 CASSVSVNTEAFF TGCGCCAGCTCTGTTTCAGTGAACACTGAAGCTTTCTTT
. TRBJ1-2 . 17 TRBV13 CASSARALWPGTYGYTF TGTGCCAGCAGCGCCCGCGCGTTGTGGCCGGGAACCTATGGCTACACCTTC
TRBD2 TRBJ2-1 . 15 TRBV4-1 CASSQDPGTSNEQFF TGCGCCAGCAGCCAAGATCCCGGGACTAGCAATGAGCAGTTCTTC
. TRBJ2-5 . 15 TRBV9 CASSGGAYPQETQYF TGTGCCAGCAGCGGAGGAGCGTACCCCCAAGAGACCCAGTACTTC
TRBD1 TRBJ2-3 . 14 TRBV28 CASSLKGQADTQYF TGTGCCAGCAGTTTGAAGGGACAGGCAGATACGCAGTATTTT
TRBD2 TRBJ2-4 once 15 TRBV6-2/TRBV6-3 CASSPAGGKENIQYF TGTGCCAGCAGCCCAGCGGGAGGCAAAGAAAACATTCAGTACTTC
TRBD1 TRBJ1-4 . 14 TRBV28 CASSNRGRGEKLFF TGTGCCAGCAGCAACAGGGGGCGCGGTGAAAAACTGTTTTTT
TRBD1 TRBJ1-1 . 15 TRBV7-2 CASSWTGGLDTEAFF TGTGCCAGCAGCTGGACAGGGGGCCTGGACACTGAAGCTTTCTTT
. TRBJ2-7 . 12 TRBV5-6 CASSRLSYEQYF TGTGCCAGCAGCCGACTCTCCTACGAGCAGTACTTC
TRBD2 TRBJ2-3 . 19 TRBV5-4 CASSYGLAGVMGDTDTQYF TGTGCCAGCAGCTACGGACTAGCGGGAGTGATGGGGGACACAGATACGCAGTATTTT
. TRBJ2-3 . 15 TRBV29-1 CSVEFQRESTDTQYF TGCAGCGTTGAATTTCAAAGGGAGTCCACAGATACGCAGTATTTT
. TRBJ2-7 . 12 TRBV7-2 CASSLQVSEQYF TGTGCCAGCAGCCTCCAGGTGTCCGAGCAGTACTTC
. TRBJ1-1 . 14 TRBV6-5 CASSTFRSRTEAFF TGTGCCAGCAGTACGTTTAGGAGTAGGACTGAAGCTTTCTTT
. TRBJ2-3 . 14 TRBV6-5 CASNRDTITDTQYF TGTGCCAGCAATAGGGACACTATCACAGATACGCAGTATTTT
TRBD1 TRBJ2-5 . 15 TRBV7-7 CASSPDRGTQETQYF TGTGCCAGCAGCCCCGACAGGGGTACACAAGAGACCCAGTACTTC
. TRBJ1-5 . 15 TRBV6-6 CASSLRGVSNQPQHF TGTGCCAGCAGTCTGCGCGGGGTTAGCAATCAGCCCCAGCATTTT